The entry below gives a single T cell receptor beta chain sequence along with its context. What it binds is unknown. Since a much larger clone is just one base distant, this may be a read error. This same CDR3 is encoded by further DNA sequences in the sample. CDR1 is SGHDN and CDR2 is FVKESK in the germline V gene. The CDR3 totals 14 residues. The data stem from a study of shared clonotypes between healthy human individuals. Ten immunoSEQ deep assay plates served to sequence unsorted PBMC DNA. Libraries were prepared by immunoSEQ multiplex PCR; TCRdb keeps only in-frame clonotypes and omits some of them. This table has some 490,000 clones, around 85% appearing once. General study findings and limits: A limitation of the genetic and exposure-history diversity represented arose from few donors.

Only Caucasian adults living in Nashville, Tennessee made up the donor group. This TCR was sampled from a woman aged 40 to 50 in good health. Some clones in this sample may be carry-over from other donors' samples. Sequenced sample: PBMCs. The chain joins TRBV14 to TRBJ2-1; D not certain. CDR3 region: CASSPLLDFNEQFF. DNA of the CDR3: TGCGCCAGCAGCCCTCTCCTCGACTTCAATGAGCAGTTCTTC.